The sequence of this T cell receptor beta chain was determined in a study of cytomegalovirus exposure and HLA in healthy donors (dated by TCRdb to about 2017). The study in broad terms: In an earlier analysis of approximately 500 of the donors, about 270 Gb of sequence data and about 110 million unique TCR beta sequences from 180 million or so T cells were reported. The T cell repertoires of around 670 subjects were profiled by immunosequencing and related to cytomegalovirus serostatus. A later analysis re-analyzed previously published TCR beta repertoires from 666 donors and added high-resolution HLA genotyping to study TCR occurrence patterns. An early release that covered several hundred HLA-typed donors contained approximately 300 gigabases of sequencing data and tens of millions of unique TCR sequences. In an earlier analysis of over 550 of the donors, high-throughput TCR beta sequencing was used to judge whether each TCR beta V gene segment behaved as functional or pseudogenic. High-throughput TCR immunosequencing, statistical association of individual TCRs with disease status, and machine learning were combined to predict cytomegalovirus infection status. Rather than using new phenotypic data, the later analysis identified candidate immune exposures from TCR beta sequences and from how often those sequences occurred across donors. The study aimed to test whether signatures of past pathogen exposure could be identified by cataloging public T cell receptors. Of the roughly 410 genotyped donors, 65% to 90% were placed in the genetic ancestry cluster associated with self-reported Caucasian donors. Both class I and class II loci were covered by HLA typing, at four-digit resolution. Every repertoire in the discovery cohort had been generated on one and the same sequencing platform. Donor age, sex, ethnicity and CMV serostatus were compiled alongside the repertoire data. Typing coverage varied by locus: roughly 629-630 donors for A, B, C, DRB1 and DQB1; approximately 520 for DQA1; about 590 for DPA1; approximately 490 for DPB1. Because of strong linkage in the cohort, four to six DR-DQ haplotypes were treated as single units for association and clustering. A separate validation cohort of 100 to 150 different subjects was used in addition to the 666-subject first cohort. In a later genetic analysis, genome-wide SNP genotypes for about 55% of the 666 donors were used, and that subset was treated as a discovery cohort. Among approximately 370 genotyped donors of the cohort, an average of roughly 230,000 unique TCR beta nucleotide sequences was sequenced per donor, of which roughly 18% were non-productive. The study at large found these results: A further reported finding was that TCR beta sequences accurately predicted the HLA-A and HLA-B alleles for most subjects in the first cohort. Compared with equally common non-associated chains, HLA-associated TCR beta chains in a later analysis were more clonally expanded and had lower generation probabilities. Cytomegalovirus status was reported to be diagnosed by the classifier with high specificity and sensitivity in both the original and validation cohorts. While some public TCRs were present in many individuals, most TCR sequences turned up only very rarely across donors. In a later analysis, the rate of TCR association differed among HLA loci, with DRB1 alleles having the most associated TCRs and HLA-C alleles having the fewest. Because the 87-base-pair reads could not distinguish some IMGT-functional V segments, including TRBV6-2 and TRBV6-3, those segments were excluded. In a later analysis, most CMV-associated TCR beta chains were found to appear HLA-restricted, with HLA associations seemingly driven largely by CMV exposure. At a false discovery rate of 0.05, a later analysis linked under 20,000 TCR beta sequences to specific HLA alleles. In an earlier analysis of approximately 590 of the donors, most TCR beta V segments appeared in productive rearrangements about 87% or about 30% of the time, broadly matching IMGT annotations. In this cohort, only TCR beta chains were sequenced, and detectable features were limited by the absence of alpha or paired-chain data. In a later genetic analysis, fewer N-insertions in productive TCRs were reported among donors in an Asian-associated ancestry cluster than the roughly 640-donor mean. When HLA alleles, especially DR and DQ, strongly co-occurred, TCR associations were difficult to assign to individual alleles. A few of the identified cytomegalovirus-associated TCR beta chains were confirmed in vitro to be specific for cytomegalovirus antigens. The authors suggested that the approach could potentially be extended to other disease states and immunological phenotypes. Correlated functional status among segregating V segments might reflect linkage disequilibrium, but an unknown experimental factor could not be ruled out. A cluster of highly shared sequence variants was judged likely to represent a technical artifact of the sequencing pipeline. Because some donors lacked HLA typing at each locus, the association tests relied only on the typed subset. Immune exposure information for the cohort was limited to CMV serostatus. Roughly uniform sequencing depth across donors was assumed in presence/absence analyses, although this assumption may not hold. A later analysis reported that several top co-occurrence clusters appeared linked to parvovirus B19, influenza, CMV and Epstein-Barr virus. An association between a missense DCLRE1C variant and V-gene and J-gene trimming of TCR beta chains was found in a later genetic analysis and replicated in an independent cohort. The earlier analysis of 450 to 700 of the donors excluded some 15 rarely observed V segments, including chromosome 9 orphons, because counts were too low. In the study, 150 to 200 TCR beta chains were listed as associated with cytomegalovirus.

Preparation of the library involved the immunoSEQ multiplex PCR assay. For the multiplex PCR, a mixture combining 60 forward primers for TCR Vbeta segments and 13 reverse primers for TCR Jbeta segments was used. A multiplex PCR assay on genomic DNA amplified the CDR3 region of rearranged TCR beta genes. The Illumina HiSeq System was used to sequence the amplified TCR beta libraries as 87-base-pair reads. Regarding the original processing steps: Across the 600 to 700 repertoires, a later analysis counted tens of millions of unique TCR beta chains, 9 million to 14 million of which were shared by at least two donors. To remove PCR and sequencing errors, raw reads were error-corrected and collapsed into unique sequences using a nearest-neighbor algorithm that merged closely related sequences. CDR3 sequences were aligned to IMGT reference sequences to assign V, D and J gene segments. For a sequence to be retained, at least a six-nucleotide match to both a V gene segment and a J gene segment was required. A rearrangement counted as productive if the CDR3 had no stop codons and remained in frame with V and J, and every other rearrangement counted as non-productive. CDR3 was defined according to IMGT convention as the region running from the second conserved V-encoded cysteine to the conserved J-encoded phenylalanine. The earlier analysis of some 540 of the donors excluded any sequence lacking an unambiguous match to a single V gene segment. An earlier analysis of fewer than 750 of the donors called V segments functional above 56.7% productive rearrangements and segregating when the between-donor standard deviation exceeded 5%. A statistical classification framework was developed to diagnose cytomegalovirus status using the catalog of TCR beta chain sequences. V and J gene assignment, in a later analysis, came from comparing TCR nucleotide sequences with IMGT/GENE-DB human TR gene sequences. A later analysis assigned CDR3 sequences and most-parsimonious VDJ recombination scenarios with the TCRdist pipeline. In a later analysis, every TCR beta chain was defined by the combination of its CDR3 amino acid sequence and its V-gene family, and reads without a unique V-gene family were dropped. To address suspected cross-contamination and a sequencing artifact, a later analysis removed 550 to 750 highly shared, low-generation-probability nucleotide sequences. In a later analysis, a clonal expansion index was calculated for each public chain from normalized within-repertoire ranks of inferred template counts. A later analysis computed generation probabilities with a VDJ recombination model fitted to out-of-frame rearrangements, and checked the results against IGoR. In a later analysis, TCR-TCR, TCR-HLA and TCR-CMV co-occurrence was scored with hypergeometric tests, and a repertoire-size bias correction was applied to TCR pairs. To estimate false discovery rates, a later analysis permuted the HLA or CMV assignments 20 times. In a later analysis, co-occurring TCRs were grouped using DBSCAN, with TCRdist sequence similarity added in when clustering inside HLA-allele-positive subsets. Repertoires with fewer than 30,000 or more than 120,000 public chains, plus five repertoires with anomalous nucleotide sharing, were excluded from co-occurrence clustering. Here the immuneACCESS table is served through TCRdb, limited to in-frame sequences with V and J called. Missing clones are a known gap in these copies; in checked studies unresolved V genes cover under half, and the rest lacks a known reason. That table is the source of V, J and clone size, and D and trimming were worked out from the DNA. This sample lists 90,000 to 120,000 clones; under 85% were detected once. In total, the top ten clones hold about 4.3% of the sample.

The cohort was made up of 500 to 800 healthy bone marrow donors. At the time of sampling, all cohort members were nominally healthy, though unrecorded immune exposures were likely present. The donor tested CMV seronegative, placing the donor among the 350 to 400 seronegative members of the cohort. Every donor gave a peripheral blood sample, and the peripheral blood mononuclear cells from that sample were used for TCR beta sequencing. The Qiagen DNeasy Blood Extraction Kit was used to extract genomic DNA from the blood cell samples. A remark on this clone: Its cognate antigen has yet to be identified. Per-nucleotide qualities are absent, and no much larger clonotype sits a single base away.

From its cysteine to its phenylalanine, the CDR3 spans 14 amino acids. Only the CDR3 region is kept as DNA, spanning 42 bases read in frame from base 1. Per the germline V gene, SQVTM is the CDR1 and ANQGSEA is the CDR2. Relative to germline, V is missing 4 bases and J is missing 5 bases, with 8 bases of the junction outside any gene match. Sequenced material: PBMCs. Recombination connected TRBV29-1 to TRBJ2-7, with 10 bases aligning to TRBD2. The TCR originated in a male donor in good health and CMV-seronegative. CDR3 protein: CSVAGAGGPNEQYF. The DNA is TGCAGCGTTGCAGGAGCGGGAGGGCCGAACGAGCAGTACTTC.